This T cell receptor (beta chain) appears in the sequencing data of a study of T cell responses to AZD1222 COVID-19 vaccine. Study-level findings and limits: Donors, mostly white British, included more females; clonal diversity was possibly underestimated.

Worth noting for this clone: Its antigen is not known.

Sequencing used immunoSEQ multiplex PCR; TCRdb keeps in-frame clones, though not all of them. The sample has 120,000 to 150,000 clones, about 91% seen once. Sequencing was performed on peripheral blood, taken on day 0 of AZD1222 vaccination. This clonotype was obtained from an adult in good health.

The CDR3 nucleotides read TGTGCCAGCAGCCAAGATCTAGGGACTGAAGCTTTCTTT. It yields the protein CASSQDLGTEAFF. The chain couples TRBV3-1 (or the pseudogene TRBV3-2) to TRBJ1-1; D uncertain. Per germline, CDR1 LGHDT and CDR2 YNNKEL (reference sequence). V was clipped by 0 bases and J by 5 bases, with 7 bases between them. The length of the CDR3 is 13 residues.